A selection of T cell receptor beta chains follows, all from one sample in a study of T-cell memory formation after mild COVID-19. TCRdb re-analysed the 5' RACE reads in MiXCR, keeping a single row per CDR3 protein. This table has some 270,000 distinct CDR3 sequences, 15% appearing once. The sample comprised PBMCs or a T cell subset sorted from them (not recorded which). These receptors were collected from an adult woman who had mild COVID-19 (a few samples of this study predate the infection). Cell type and time point are not known. The CDR3 runs from the conserved cysteine through the conserved F or W. A D gene is named only where the DNA matches it firmly. Clone size is stated in some rows and not others, as once, few, many or a class when expanded.

cdr3_aa | cdr3_nt | d_call | clone_size | j_call | v_call
CAISDGRLAGVNEQFF | TGTGCCATCAGTGATGGGAGGCTAGCGGGAGTCAATGAGCAGTTCTTC | TRBD2 | few | TRBJ2-1 | TRBV10-3
CASSARQGWTEAFF | TGCGCCAGCAGCGCGAGACAGGGGTGGACTGAAGCTTTCTTT | TRBD1 | - | TRBJ1-1 | TRBV5-1
CAISGTGFYNQPQHF | TGTGCCATCAGTGGTACAGGGTTTTACAATCAGCCCCAGCATTTT | - | many | TRBJ1-5 | TRBV10-3
CASSQITGTLINEQFF | TGCGCCAGCAGCCAGATAACCGGGACATTGATCAATGAGCAGTTCTTC | - | many | TRBJ2-1 | TRBV4-1
CASSKTHPAGGNTDTQYF | TGTGCCAGCAGCAAGACCCACCCTGCGGGAGGTAACACAGATACGCAGTATTTT | TRBD2 | many | TRBJ2-3 | TRBV3-1
CASSTDRDPSSVEQYF | TGTGCCAGTAGTACAGACCGGGACCCCAGTAGTGTCGAGCAGTACTTC | - | - | TRBJ2-7 | TRBV19
CASSFLVRDDEQFF | TGTGCCAGCAGCTTTTTGGTCAGGGATGATGAGCAGTTCTTC | - | few | TRBJ2-1 | TRBV11-3
CASSPSSFQPQHF | TGTGCCAGCAGCCCCTCGTCCTTTCAGCCCCAGCATTTT | - | few | TRBJ1-5 | TRBV7-2
CASSPPAHSEQFF | TGTGCCAGCAGTCCCCCCGCGCACAGTGAGCAGTTCTTC | - | few | TRBJ2-1 | TRBV12-3/TRBV12-4
CSVEEDSRGTGELFF | TGCAGCGTTGAAGAGGACTCCCGAGGAACCGGGGAGCTGTTTTTT | - | few | TRBJ2-2 | TRBV29-1
CASSLAGSEAFF | TGTGCCAGCAGCTTGGCCGGGTCTGAAGCTTTCTTT | - | - | TRBJ1-1 | TRBV5-6
CASSLEDRVNTEAFF | TGTGCCAGCAGCTTAGAGGACAGAGTCAACACTGAAGCTTTCTTT | - | few | TRBJ1-1 | TRBV7-2
CSARTSGETQFF | TGCAGTGCTAGGACTAGCGGAGAGACCCAGTTCTTC | TRBD2 | - | TRBJ2-1 | TRBV20-1
CASKVYSGTDTQYF | TGTGCCAGCAAGGTGTACTCAGGCACAGATACGCAGTATTTT | - | - | TRBJ2-3 | TRBV2
CASSGTSGTYEQYF | TGTGCCAGCAGCGGGACTAGCGGTACCTACGAGCAGTACTTC | TRBD2 | few | TRBJ2-7 | TRBV6-2/TRBV6-3
CSAKAGTGYQPQHF | TGCAGTGCTAAAGCCGGGACAGGGTATCAGCCCCAGCATTTT | TRBD1 | few | TRBJ1-5 | TRBV20-1
CASSEALYTGELFF | TGTGCCAGCAGTGAAGCGCTCTACACCGGGGAGCTGTTTTTT | - | few | TRBJ2-2 | TRBV2
CATSRDLGGSQPQHF | TGTGCCACCAGCAGAGATCTCGGAGGGAGTCAGCCCCAGCATTTT | - | - | TRBJ1-5 | TRBV15
CASSYKGNQPQHF | TGTGCCAGCAGTTATAAGGGGAATCAGCCCCAGCATTTT | - | few | TRBJ1-5 | TRBV12-3/TRBV12-4
CASSFGTSGIRF | TGTGCCAGCAGCTTTGGGACTAGCGGGATACGATTC | TRBD2 | - | TRBJ2-1 | TRBV7-9
CGPGQGTDTQYF | TGCGGGCCGGGACAGGGAACAGATACGCAGTATTTT | TRBD1 | many | TRBJ2-3 | TRBV20-1
CSAPATAKNIQYF | TGCAGTGCCCCAGCGACAGCCAAAAACATTCAGTACTTC | - | many | TRBJ2-4 | TRBV20-1
CASSSSGTPNTEAFF | TGCGCCAGCAGCTCCTCCGGGACACCGAACACTGAAGCTTTCTTT | - | - | TRBJ1-1 | TRBV5-1